This T cell receptor beta chain was sequenced for a study of blood T cell repertoires in COVID-19. Study-level information: COVID-19 samples collected from the United States, Italy and Spain covered acute and convalescent phases. From T cells, B-cell-depleted T cells, or PBMCs came the material, which was cDNA or gDNA.

Per the study methods: Reference gene primer amplification gave nucleated cell count estimates. Sequencing used immunoSEQ multiplex PCR; TCRdb keeps in-frame clones, though not all of them. V and J calls and clone size are copied from that table; D and trimming were computed from the DNA. The sample includes over 90,000 clones, 80% to 90% of them seen just once. This CDR3 has 16 residues. J was trimmed by 0 bases and V by 5 bases; bases with no gene match: 6. CDR1 and CDR2 from the germline V gene are SGHTA and FQGNSA. Sequenced sample: peripheral blood. The clonotype originates from a man older than 75 with acute or convalescent COVID-19. The V and J genes are TRBV7-2 and TRBJ2-1; 8 bases are shared with TRBD2. The CDR3 nucleotides are TGTGCCAGCAGCCTTCGGGAGGGCCACTCCTACAATGAGCAGTTCTTC. Translation: CASSLREGHSYNEQFF. Combining the CDR3 with reference TRBV7-2 and TRBJ2-1 gives the whole variable domain GAGVSQSPSNKVTEKGKDVELRCDPISGHTALYWYRQSLGQGLEFLIYFQGNSAPDKSGLPSDRFSAERTGGSVSTLTIQRTQQEDSAVYLCASSLREGHSYNEQFFGPGTRLTVL.